Listed below are T cell receptor beta chains from one sample, sequenced in a study of T-cell memory formation after mild COVID-19. TCRdb independently ran MiXCR on the 5' RACE reads; one entry per CDR3 protein. The repertoire consists of approximately 240,000 distinct CDR3 sequences, with less than 20% occurring once and the leading ten covering approximately 3.5%. Sample: PBMCs or a T cell subset sorted from them (not recorded which). The receptors originated from a man aged 18 to 30 who had mild COVID-19 (a few samples of this study predate the infection). Cell type and time point are not known. Each CDR3 is given with its conserved first and last residue. The D gene is left open where the match is weak. Rows may omit the clone size; those that give it use once, few, many or a size class.

size	V	D	J	DNA	CDR3
few	TRBV7-2	NA	TRBJ2-7	TGTGCCAGCAGCTTACCCGGAGCCTACGAGCAGTACTTC	CASSLPGAYEQYF
few	TRBV7-2	TRBD2	TRBJ2-1	TGTGCCAGCAAGGGGCTAGCGGATTACAATGAGCAGTTCTTC	CASKGLADYNEQFF
few	TRBV27	NA	TRBJ1-6	TGTGCCAGCAGTTTATACCGGGAGGGATCACCCCTCCACTTT	CASSLYREGSPLHF
many	TRBV27	NA	TRBJ2-5	TGTGCCAGCAGTCCGATCACTTTCTCGTTGAGAGAGACCCAGTACTTC	CASSPITFSLRETQYF
NA	TRBV29-1	NA	TRBJ2-1	TGCAGCGCGACGGCAGGGTTCGTTGGTGAGCAGTTCTTC	CSATAGFVGEQFF
NA	TRBV12-3/TRBV12-4	TRBD2	TRBJ2-1	TGTGCCAGCAGTCCCAGACAGGGGACGCGACTAGCGGGAATCTACAATGAGCAGTTCTTC	CASSPRQGTRLAGIYNEQFF
NA	TRBV30	NA	TRBJ1-3	TGTGCCTGGAGTAGGGGTCCTGGAAACACCATATATTTT	CAWSRGPGNTIYF
few	TRBV7-6	NA	TRBJ1-4	TGTGCCAGCAGCCATTTACAGGGTTCAACTGAAAAACTGTTTTTT	CASSHLQGSTEKLFF
few	TRBV6-2/TRBV6-3	NA	TRBJ1-2	TGTGCCATCAAGGGCCCCGCGGGGAGAGGCTACACCTTC	CAIKGPAGRGYTF
NA	TRBV28	NA	TRBJ1-5	TGTGCCAGCATCGGCAGTAGCAATCAGCCCCAGCATTTT	CASIGSSNQPQHF
few	TRBV6-5	NA	TRBJ2-4	TGTGCCAGCAGTTACTCGGTAGCAGCAGCCAAAAACATTCAGTACTTC	CASSYSVAAAKNIQYF
many	TRBV5-1	TRBD1	TRBJ2-5	TGCGCCAGCAGCAGGGGGCGCGGAGAGACCCAGTACTTC	CASSRGRGETQYF
NA	TRBV9	NA	TRBJ2-2	TGTGCCAGCAGCGTATGGCAGGGGCCTAACACCGGGGAGCTGTTTTTT	CASSVWQGPNTGELFF
NA	TRBV7-2	NA	TRBJ1-2	TGTGCCAGCAGCTTAAATGGGATTAACTATGGCTACACCTTC	CASSLNGINYGYTF
many	TRBV9	NA	TRBJ1-2	TGTGCCAGCACCATGGGGTTAGGGTACTATGGCTACACCTTC	CASTMGLGYYGYTF
NA	TRBV7-8	TRBD2	TRBJ2-5	TGTGCCAGCAGGCGGGAGCGGGGGGGCCAACGAGAGACCCAGTACTTC	CASRRERGGQRETQYF
many	TRBV7-2	NA	TRBJ2-3	TGTGCCAGCAGCTACAAGGGTTTTGCAGATACGCAGTATTTT	CASSYKGFADTQYF
few	TRBV20-1	NA	TRBJ1-5	TGCAGTGCTAGACTCCACGGGGTACATAGCAATCAGCCCCAGCATTTT	CSARLHGVHSNQPQHF
NA	TRBV5-6	NA	TRBJ2-1	TGTGCCAGCAGCCCCTTCCAGGGAGAGAGAAATGAGCAGTTCTTC	CASSPFQGERNEQFF
NA	TRBV20-1	TRBD1	TRBJ1-2	TGCAGTGCTAGCCGTAGGACAGGAGGATATGGCTACACCTTC	CSASRRTGGYGYTF
NA	TRBV20-1	NA	TRBJ2-3	TGCAGTGCTGCCCCGGGCCCAGATACGCAGTATTTT	CSAAPGPDTQYF
NA	TRBV7-9	NA	TRBJ1-6	TGTGCCAGCAGAGCTCAGGGAGACTATAATTCACCCCTCCACTTT	CASRAQGDYNSPLHF
NA	TRBV7-2	NA	TRBJ2-5	TGTGCCAGCAGCTCGCCCGGACAGGGGTCGACTAGCGGGTACCAAGAGACCCAGTACTTC	CASSSPGQGSTSGYQETQYF
NA	TRBV4-3	TRBD1	TRBJ1-6	TGCGCCAGCAGCCGGGGACAGGGGATCAATTCACCCCTCCACTTT	CASSRGQGINSPLHF
few	TRBV5-1	TRBD2	TRBJ2-7	TGCGCCAGCAGCCAAGATCGAGGAGCGGGGGTTCATTACGAGCAGTACTTC	CASSQDRGAGVHYEQYF
NA	TRBV7-2	TRBD1	TRBJ1-2	TGTGCCAGCAGCTTCACTTACCAGGGACAGGGGAACGGCTACACCTTC	CASSFTYQGQGNGYTF
few	TRBV29-1	TRBD2	TRBJ2-2	TGCAGCGTTGGTTACGCGGGGGGCGCAACCGGGGAGCTGTTTTTT	CSVGYAGGATGELFF
few	TRBV7-6	TRBD2	TRBJ2-1	TGTGCCAGCAGCCCCACGGGGGGGAACTACAATGAGCAGTTCTTC	CASSPTGGNYNEQFF
NA	TRBV6-5	TRBD1	TRBJ2-3	TGTGCCAGCAGGGAGGGGACAGGGGGCACAGATACGCAGTATTTT	CASREGTGGTDTQYF
NA	TRBV7-2	NA	TRBJ2-2	TGTGCCAGCAGGACTCCGGATGACGGGGAGCTGTTTTTT	CASRTPDDGELFF
many	TRBV7-2	TRBD2	TRBJ2-7	TGTGCCAGCAGCTTCGAGACTAGCGGGGTACCCTACGAGCAGTACTTC	CASSFETSGVPYEQYF